This T cell receptor beta chain was recorded in a study of blood T cell repertoires in COVID-19. Looking at the study overall: There were acute and convalescent COVID-19 samples, and they came from the United States, Italy and Spain. From T cells, B-cell-depleted T cells, or PBMCs came the material, which was cDNA or gDNA.

Per the original data handling: Estimated nucleated cell counts came from reference gene primer amplification. Sequencing was performed with immunoSEQ multiplex PCR; in TCRdb, only in-frame clones are kept and a portion is missing. V and J calls and clone size are as listed in that table; D and trimming were resolved from the DNA. The data hold approximately 190,000 clones, with 80% to 85% observed a single time. This clone was seen more than once but under ten times. V dropped 1 base and J dropped 7; count of bases not matched to a gene: 3. Germline lookup yields CDR1 LGHNA and CDR2 YNFKEQ. The CDR3 is 14 residues long.

The rearrangement joins TRBV4-2 to TRBJ2-2; 7 bases agree with TRBD2. This clonotype was sampled from a woman in her 40s with acute or convalescent COVID-19. The sequencing sample was made of peripheral blood. The CDR3 here is CASSQGGRDGELFF. The DNA for the CDR3 is TGTGCCAGCAGCCAAGGGGGGAGGGACGGGGAGCTGTTTTTT.